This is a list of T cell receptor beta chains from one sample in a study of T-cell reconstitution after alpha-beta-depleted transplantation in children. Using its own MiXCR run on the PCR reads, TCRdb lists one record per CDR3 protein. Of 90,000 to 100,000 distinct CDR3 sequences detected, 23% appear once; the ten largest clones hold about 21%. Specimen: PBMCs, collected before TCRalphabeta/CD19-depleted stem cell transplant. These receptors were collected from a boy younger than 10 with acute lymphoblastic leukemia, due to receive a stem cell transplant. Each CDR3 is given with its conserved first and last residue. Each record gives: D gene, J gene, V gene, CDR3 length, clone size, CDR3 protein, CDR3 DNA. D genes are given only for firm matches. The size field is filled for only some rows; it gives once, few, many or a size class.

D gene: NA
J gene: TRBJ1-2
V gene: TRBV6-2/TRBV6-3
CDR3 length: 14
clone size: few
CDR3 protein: CASSYSETGYGYTF
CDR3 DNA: TGTGCCAGCAGTTACTCAGAGACAGGCTATGGCTACACCTTC

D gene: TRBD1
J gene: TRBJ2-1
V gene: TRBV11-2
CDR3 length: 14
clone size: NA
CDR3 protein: CASVKDRPYNEQFF
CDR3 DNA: TGTGCCAGCGTGAAGGACAGGCCCTACAATGAGCAGTTCTTC

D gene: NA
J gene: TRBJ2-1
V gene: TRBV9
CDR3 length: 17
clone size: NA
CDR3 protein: CASSVGVAEGLSDEQFF
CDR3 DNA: TGTGCCAGCAGCGTAGGCGTAGCTGAGGGTTTGAGTGATGAGCAGTTCTTC

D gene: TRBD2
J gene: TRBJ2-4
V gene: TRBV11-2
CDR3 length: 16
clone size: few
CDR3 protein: CASSLRLAETKNIQYF
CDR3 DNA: TGTGCCAGCAGCTTACGACTAGCGGAGACCAAAAACATTCAGTACTTC

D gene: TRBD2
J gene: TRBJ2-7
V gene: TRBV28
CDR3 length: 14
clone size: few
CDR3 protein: CASVQGTRPYEQYF
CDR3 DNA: TGTGCCAGCGTTCAGGGGACTAGACCCTACGAGCAGTACTTC

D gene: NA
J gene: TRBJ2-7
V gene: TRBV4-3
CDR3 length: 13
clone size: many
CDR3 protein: CASSQEHGYEQYF
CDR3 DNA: TGCGCCAGCAGCCAAGAACACGGTTACGAGCAGTACTTC

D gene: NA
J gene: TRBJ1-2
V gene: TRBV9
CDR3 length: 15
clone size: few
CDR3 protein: CASSASGRVDYGYTF
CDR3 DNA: TGTGCCAGCAGCGCCTCAGGGCGGGTTGACTATGGCTACACCTTC

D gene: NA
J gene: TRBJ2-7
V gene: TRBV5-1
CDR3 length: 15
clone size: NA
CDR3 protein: CASSLGWIGIYEQYF
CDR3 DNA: TGCGCCAGCAGCTTGGGGTGGATAGGTATTTACGAGCAGTACTTC

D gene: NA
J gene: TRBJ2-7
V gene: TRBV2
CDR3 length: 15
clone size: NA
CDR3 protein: CASRDGLDTTYEQYF
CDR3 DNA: TGTGCCAGCAGGGACGGCCTGGACACCACCTACGAGCAGTACTTC

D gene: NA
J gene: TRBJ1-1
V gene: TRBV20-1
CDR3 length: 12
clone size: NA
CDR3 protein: CRAGVTNTEAFF
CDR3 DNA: TGCAGGGCCGGGGTTACGAACACTGAAGCTTTCTTT

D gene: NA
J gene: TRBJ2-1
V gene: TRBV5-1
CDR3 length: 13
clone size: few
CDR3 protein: CASSEGPENEQFF
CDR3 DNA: TGCGCCAGCAGCGAGGGGCCGGAAAATGAGCAGTTCTTC

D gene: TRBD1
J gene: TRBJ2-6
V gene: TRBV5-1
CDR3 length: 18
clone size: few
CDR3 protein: CASSLAGTGQGGANVLTF
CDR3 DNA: TGCGCCAGCAGCTTGGCCGGGACAGGGCAAGGTGGGGCCAACGTCCTGACTTTC

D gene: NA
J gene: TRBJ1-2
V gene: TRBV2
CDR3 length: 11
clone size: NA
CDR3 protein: CASRYRTAYTF
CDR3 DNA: TGTGCCAGCCGCTACCGGACAGCCTACACCTTC

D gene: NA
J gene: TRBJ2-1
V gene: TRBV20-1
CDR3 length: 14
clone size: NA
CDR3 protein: CSAPDGGGFGEQFF
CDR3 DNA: TGCAGTGCCCCGGACGGCGGAGGGTTCGGTGAGCAGTTCTTC

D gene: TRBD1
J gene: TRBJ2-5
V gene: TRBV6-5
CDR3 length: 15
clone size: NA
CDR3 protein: CASSYSGQGGETQYF
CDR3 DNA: TGTGCCAGCAGTTACTCGGGACAGGGAGGGGAGACCCAGTACTTC

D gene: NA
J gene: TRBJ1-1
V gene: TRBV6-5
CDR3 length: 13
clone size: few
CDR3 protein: CASSYKMNTEAFF
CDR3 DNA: TGTGCCAGCAGTTACAAAATGAACACTGAAGCTTTCTTT

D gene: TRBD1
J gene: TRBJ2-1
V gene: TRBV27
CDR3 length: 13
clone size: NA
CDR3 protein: CASRITLGGEQFF
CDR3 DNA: TGTGCCAGCAGGATTACATTAGGGGGCGAGCAGTTCTTC

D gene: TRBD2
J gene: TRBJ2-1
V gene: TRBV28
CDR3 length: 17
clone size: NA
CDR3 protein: CASSKIRLAGVLNEQFF
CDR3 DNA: TGTGCCAGCAGTAAAATTAGGCTAGCGGGAGTTCTAAATGAGCAGTTCTTC

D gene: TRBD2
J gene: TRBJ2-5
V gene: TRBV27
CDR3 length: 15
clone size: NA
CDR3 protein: CASSLIAGEQETQYF
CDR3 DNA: TGTGCCAGCAGTCTAATAGCGGGAGAACAAGAGACCCAGTACTTC

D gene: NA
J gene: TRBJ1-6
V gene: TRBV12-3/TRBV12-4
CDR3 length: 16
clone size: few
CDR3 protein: CASSFRRGGGNSPLHF
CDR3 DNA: TGTGCCAGCAGTTTCCGTAGAGGCGGGGGTAATTCACCCCTCCACTTT

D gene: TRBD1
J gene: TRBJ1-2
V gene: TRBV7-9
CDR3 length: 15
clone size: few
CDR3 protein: CASSPMDRTSYGYTF
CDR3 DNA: TGTGCCAGCAGCCCGATGGACAGGACTAGCTATGGCTACACCTTC

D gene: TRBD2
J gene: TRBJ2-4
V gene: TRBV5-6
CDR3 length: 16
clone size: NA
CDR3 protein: CASRRLAGGAKNIQYF
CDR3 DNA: TGTGCCAGCAGGCGACTAGCGGGAGGAGCCAAAAACATTCAGTACTTC

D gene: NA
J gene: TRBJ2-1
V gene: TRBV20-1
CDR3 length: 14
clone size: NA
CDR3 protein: CSARDSVTYNEQFF
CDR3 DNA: TGCAGTGCTAGGGATAGCGTAACCTACAATGAGCAGTTCTTC

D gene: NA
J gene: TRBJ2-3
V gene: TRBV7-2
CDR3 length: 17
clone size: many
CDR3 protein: CASSRRVRTSPTDTQYF
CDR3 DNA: TGTGCCAGCAGCCGCCGAGTGCGGACTTCCCCCACAGATACGCAGTATTTT

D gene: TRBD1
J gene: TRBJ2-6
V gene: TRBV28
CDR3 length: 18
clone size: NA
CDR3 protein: CASSPPGQGALGANVLTF
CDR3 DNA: TGTGCCAGCAGTCCGCCGGGACAGGGGGCGCTTGGGGCCAACGTCCTGACTTTC

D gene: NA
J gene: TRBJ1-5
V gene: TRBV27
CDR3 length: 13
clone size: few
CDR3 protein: CASSWVVDQPQHF
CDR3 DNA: TGTGCCAGCAGTTGGGTGGTGGATCAGCCCCAGCATTTT

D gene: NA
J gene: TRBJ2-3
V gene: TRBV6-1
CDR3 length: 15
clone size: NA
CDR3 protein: CASSEGGGAADTQYF
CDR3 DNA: TGTGCCAGCAGTGAAGGCGGAGGGGCCGCAGATACGCAGTATTTT

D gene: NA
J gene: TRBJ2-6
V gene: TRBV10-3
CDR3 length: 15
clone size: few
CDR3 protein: CAISETGSGANVLTF
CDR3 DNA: TGTGCCATCAGTGAGACAGGGTCTGGGGCCAACGTCCTGACTTTC

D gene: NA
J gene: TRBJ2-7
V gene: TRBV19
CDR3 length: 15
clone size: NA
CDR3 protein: CASSIARGPSYEQYF
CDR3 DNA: TGTGCCAGTAGTATCGCCAGGGGTCCTTCCTACGAGCAGTACTTC

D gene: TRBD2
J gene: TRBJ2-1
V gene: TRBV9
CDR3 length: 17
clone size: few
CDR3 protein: CASSVGLAGSSYNEQFF
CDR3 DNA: TGTGCCAGCAGCGTGGGACTAGCGGGGAGCTCCTACAATGAGCAGTTCTTC

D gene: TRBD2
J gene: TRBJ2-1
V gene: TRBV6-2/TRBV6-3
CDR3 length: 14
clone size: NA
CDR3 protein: CASRDAGGSFEQFF
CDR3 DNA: TGTGCCAGCAGGGACGCAGGCGGGAGTTTTGAGCAGTTCTTC

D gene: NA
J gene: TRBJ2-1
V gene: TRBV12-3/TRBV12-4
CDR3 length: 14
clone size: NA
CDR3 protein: CASSGSGGANEQFF
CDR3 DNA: TGTGCCAGCTCAGGGAGCGGAGGAGCCAATGAGCAGTTCTTC

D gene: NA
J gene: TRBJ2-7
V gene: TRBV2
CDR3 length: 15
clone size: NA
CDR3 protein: CASSENGFSGGEQYF
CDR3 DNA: TGTGCCAGCAGTGAAAATGGGTTTAGCGGAGGCGAGCAGTACTTC

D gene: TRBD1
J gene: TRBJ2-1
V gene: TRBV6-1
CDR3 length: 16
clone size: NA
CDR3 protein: CASRSYRDRKRHEQFF
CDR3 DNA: TGTGCCAGCAGGTCATACCGGGACAGAAAGAGGCATGAGCAGTTCTTC

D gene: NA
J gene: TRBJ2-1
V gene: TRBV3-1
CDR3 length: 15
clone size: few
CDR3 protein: CASSQSGLAINEQFF
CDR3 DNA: TGTGCCAGCAGCCAATCGGGTCTAGCAATCAATGAGCAGTTCTTC

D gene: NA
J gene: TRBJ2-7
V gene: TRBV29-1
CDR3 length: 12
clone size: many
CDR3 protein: CSVEIGSYEQYF
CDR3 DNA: TGCAGCGTTGAAATCGGCTCCTACGAGCAGTACTTC

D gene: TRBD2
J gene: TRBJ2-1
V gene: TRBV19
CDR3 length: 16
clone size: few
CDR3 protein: CASKTQTSGGGSEQFF
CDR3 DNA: TGTGCCAGTAAAACTCAGACTAGCGGAGGGGGTAGTGAGCAGTTCTTC

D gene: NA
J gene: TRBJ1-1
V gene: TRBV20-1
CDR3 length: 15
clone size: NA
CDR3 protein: CSVGRPSRVNTEAFF
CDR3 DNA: TGCAGTGTCGGCAGGCCAAGTCGGGTGAACACTGAAGCTTTCTTT

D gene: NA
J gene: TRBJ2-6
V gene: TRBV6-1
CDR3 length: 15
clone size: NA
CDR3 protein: CASSEGGSGANVLTF
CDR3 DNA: TGTGCCAGCAGTGAAGGGGGCTCTGGGGCCAACGTCCTGACTTTC

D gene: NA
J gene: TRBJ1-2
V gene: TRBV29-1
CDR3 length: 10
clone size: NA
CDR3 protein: CSAGSRGYTF
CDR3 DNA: TGCAGCGCCGGCTCCAGGGGCTACACCTTC

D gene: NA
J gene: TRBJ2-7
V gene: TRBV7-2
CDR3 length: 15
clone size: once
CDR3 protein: CASSENSGTLVEQYF
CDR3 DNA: TGTGCCAGCAGCGAGAACTCCGGAACTCTGGTCGAGCAGTACTTC

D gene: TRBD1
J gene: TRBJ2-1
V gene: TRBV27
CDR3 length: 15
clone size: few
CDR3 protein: CASSLHETGMNEQFF
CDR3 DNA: TGTGCCAGCAGTTTACATGAGACAGGGATGAATGAGCAGTTCTTC

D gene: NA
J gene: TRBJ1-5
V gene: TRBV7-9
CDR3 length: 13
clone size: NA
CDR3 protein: CASSPLSNQPQHF
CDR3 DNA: TGTGCCAGCAGCCCCCTCAGCAATCAGCCCCAGCATTTT

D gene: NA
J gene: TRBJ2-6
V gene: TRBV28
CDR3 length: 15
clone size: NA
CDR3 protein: CASSLSGTGANVLTF
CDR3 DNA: TGTGCCAGCAGTTTATCGGGGACTGGGGCCAACGTCCTGACTTTC

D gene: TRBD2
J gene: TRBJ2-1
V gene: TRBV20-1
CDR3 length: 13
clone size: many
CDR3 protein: CSVAGLLHNEQFF
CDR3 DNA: TGCAGTGTAGCGGGACTTTTGCACAATGAGCAGTTCTTC

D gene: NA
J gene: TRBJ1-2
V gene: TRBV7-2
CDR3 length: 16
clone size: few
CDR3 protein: CASSMMDTAEYYGYTF
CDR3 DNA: TGTGCCAGCAGCATGATGGACACGGCCGAGTACTATGGCTACACCTTC

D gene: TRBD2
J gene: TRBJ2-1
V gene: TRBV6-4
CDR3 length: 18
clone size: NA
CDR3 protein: CASSELAEGPDPDNEQFF
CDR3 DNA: TGTGCCAGCAGTGAGCTAGCGGAGGGGCCCGACCCGGACAATGAGCAGTTCTTC

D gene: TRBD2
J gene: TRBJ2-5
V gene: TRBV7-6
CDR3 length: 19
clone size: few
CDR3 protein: CASSLKRLAEPFLGETQYF
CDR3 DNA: TGTGCCAGCAGCTTGAAGAGACTAGCGGAGCCCTTCCTCGGAGAGACCCAGTACTTC

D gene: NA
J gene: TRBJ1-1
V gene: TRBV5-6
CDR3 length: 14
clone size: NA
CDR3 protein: CASSLAGLGRLAFF
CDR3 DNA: TGTGCCAGCAGCTTGGCCGGACTGGGGCGGCTAGCTTTCTTT

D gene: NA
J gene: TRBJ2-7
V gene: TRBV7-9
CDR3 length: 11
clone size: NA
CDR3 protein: CASSLYDEQYF
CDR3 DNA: TGTGCCAGCAGCTTATACGACGAGCAGTACTTC

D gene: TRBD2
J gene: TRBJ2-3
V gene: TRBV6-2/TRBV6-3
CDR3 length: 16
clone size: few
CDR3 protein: CASRSGTSEVSDTQYF
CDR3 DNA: TGTGCCAGCAGATCCGGGACTAGCGAAGTATCAGATACGCAGTATTTT

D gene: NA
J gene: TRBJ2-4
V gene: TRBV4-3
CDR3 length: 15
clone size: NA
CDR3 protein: CASSQGPQGKNIQYF
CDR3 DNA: TGCGCCAGCAGCCAAGGTCCTCAAGGGAAAAACATTCAGTACTTC

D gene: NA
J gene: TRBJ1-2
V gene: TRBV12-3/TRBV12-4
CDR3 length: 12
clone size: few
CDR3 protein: CASSLGVWGYTF
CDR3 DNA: TGTGCCAGCAGTTTGGGGGTCTGGGGCTACACCTTC

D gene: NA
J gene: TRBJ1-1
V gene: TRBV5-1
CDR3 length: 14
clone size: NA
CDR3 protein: CASSLALANTEAFF
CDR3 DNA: TGCGCCAGCAGCTTGGCCCTGGCGAACACTGAAGCTTTCTTT